This TCR beta chain was obtained from a study of kidney transplant recipient with SARS-CoV-2 infection. This clonotype was seen repeatedly, ten times or more. Each CDR3 protein is one row after TCRdb ran MiXCR on the reads. The profile shows approximately 250,000 distinct CDR3 sequences, around 26% of them singletons. The source of this sequence is a young adult male patient who had COVID-19 and was a kidney transplant recipient. The T cells may partly be graft donor cells. The sequenced sample was a blood sample, obtained at baseline and on day 111 from a kidney transplant recipient.

The CDR3 coding sequence is TGTGCCAGCAGCCGAGGGACAGCCTACCAAGAGACCCAGTACTTC. This encodes CASSRGTAYQETQYF. The chain is built from TRBV6-5 and TRBJ2-5; 7 positions match TRBD1. The CDR3 is made up of 15 amino acids. Germline-derived CDR1 and CDR2 are MNHEY and SVGAGI. The V segment lost 6 bases and the J segment 0 bases; nucleotides outside the gene matches: 7.